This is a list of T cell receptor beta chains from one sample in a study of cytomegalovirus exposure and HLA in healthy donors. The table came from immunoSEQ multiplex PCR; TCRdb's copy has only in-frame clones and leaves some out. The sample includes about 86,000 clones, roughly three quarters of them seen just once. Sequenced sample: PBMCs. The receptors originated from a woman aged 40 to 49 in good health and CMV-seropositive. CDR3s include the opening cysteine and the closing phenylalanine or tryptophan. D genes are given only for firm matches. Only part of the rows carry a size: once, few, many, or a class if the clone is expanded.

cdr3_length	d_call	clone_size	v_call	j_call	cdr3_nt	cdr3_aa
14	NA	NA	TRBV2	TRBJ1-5	TGTGCCAGCAGTCTGGAGTATAGCAATCAGCCCCAGCATTTT	CASSLEYSNQPQHF
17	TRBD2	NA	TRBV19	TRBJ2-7	TGTGCCAGTAGCCCACGATTCGGGACTAGCGGGATTTACGAGCAGTACTTC	CASSPRFGTSGIYEQYF
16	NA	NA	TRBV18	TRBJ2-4	TGTGCCAGCTCACCCGCAGTGACACTAGCCAAAAACATTCAGTACTTC	CASSPAVTLAKNIQYF
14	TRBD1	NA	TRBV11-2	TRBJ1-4	TGTGCCAGCAGCTCCGGACAGGGGGGTAGAAAACTGTTTTTT	CASSSGQGGRKLFF
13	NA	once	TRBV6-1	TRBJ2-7	TGTGCCAGCAGTGACAGGGTGACCTACGAGCAGTACTTC	CASSDRVTYEQYF
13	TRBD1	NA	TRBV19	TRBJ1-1	TGTGCCAGTAGTTCAACAGGGGCCACTGAAGCTTTCTTT	CASSSTGATEAFF
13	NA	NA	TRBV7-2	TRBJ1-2	TGTGCCAGCAGCTTAGTGGGGAGGGGGGGCTACACCTTC	CASSLVGRGGYTF
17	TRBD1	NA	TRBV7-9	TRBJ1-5	TGTGCCAGCAGCTTAGGGACAGGGGGCTTGGGCAATCAGCCCCAGCATTTT	CASSLGTGGLGNQPQHF
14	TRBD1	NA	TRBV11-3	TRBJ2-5	TGTGCCAGCAGCTCCGGACAGGGGAGGGAGACCCAGTACTTC	CASSSGQGRETQYF
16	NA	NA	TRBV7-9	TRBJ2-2	TGTGCCAGCAGCTTCCCAACAGGAGACCGCACCGGGGAGCTGTTTTTT	CASSFPTGDRTGELFF
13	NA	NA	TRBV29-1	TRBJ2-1	TGCAGCGTTAACACCGGGACATTAAATGAGCAGTTCTTC	CSVNTGTLNEQFF
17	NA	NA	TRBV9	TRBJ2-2	TGTGCCAGCAGCGTAGGATTTTCGGGAACGAACACCGGGGAGCTGTTTTTT	CASSVGFSGTNTGELFF
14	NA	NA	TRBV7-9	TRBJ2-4	TGTGCCAGCGGCCCCCCCAGGGATCTAGACATTCAGTACTTC	CASGPPRDLDIQYF
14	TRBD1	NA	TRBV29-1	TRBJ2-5	TGCAGCGTTGAAGGGACAGGGGGCGGCGAGACCCAGTACTTC	CSVEGTGGGETQYF
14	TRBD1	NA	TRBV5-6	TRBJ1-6	TGTGCCAGCAGCTCCGGGACAGCCAATTCACCCCTCCACTTT	CASSSGTANSPLHF
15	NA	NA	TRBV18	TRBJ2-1	TGTGCCAGCTCACCCCAGCGGCCCTCCTACAATGAGCAGTTCTTC	CASSPQRPSYNEQFF
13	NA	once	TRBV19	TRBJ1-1	TGTGCCAGTAGCCTTCAGAGGAGCACTGAAGCTTTCTTT	CASSLQRSTEAFF
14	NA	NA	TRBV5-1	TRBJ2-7	TGCGCCAGCAGTTCAGAGGCCCCTTACTACGAGCAGTACTTC	CASSSEAPYYEQYF
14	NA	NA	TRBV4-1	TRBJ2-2	TGCGCCAGCAGCCAAGATTCAGGCGCCGGGGAGCTGTTTTTT	CASSQDSGAGELFF
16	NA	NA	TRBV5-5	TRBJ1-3	TGTGCCAGCAGCTTCCTTACAAGCGACTCTGGAAACACCATATATTTT	CASSFLTSDSGNTIYF
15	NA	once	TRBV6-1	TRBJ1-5	TGTGCCAGCTCGGGGTCGGGGTATAGCAATCAGCCCCAGCATTTT	CASSGSGYSNQPQHF
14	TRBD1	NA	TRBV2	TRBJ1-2	TGTGCCAGCAGTCGGGACAGCGTGAGCTATGGCTACACCTTC	CASSRDSVSYGYTF
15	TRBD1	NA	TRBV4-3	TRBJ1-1	TGCGCCAGCCGAGGGACAGGGGGTGTGAACACTGAAGCTTTCTTT	CASRGTGGVNTEAFF
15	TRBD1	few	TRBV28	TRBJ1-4	TGTGCCAGCAGCCTCCCCGGGACAGGGACCGAAAAACTGTTTTTT	CASSLPGTGTEKLFF
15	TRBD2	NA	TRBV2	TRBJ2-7	TGTGCCAGCAGGGCCGGGACTAGCGGGAGCTACGAGCAGTACTTC	CASRAGTSGSYEQYF
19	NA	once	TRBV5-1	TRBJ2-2	TGCGCCAGCAGCGCCCGGATACAGGGTGACGCGAAGGACACCGGGGAGCTGTTTTTT	CASSARIQGDAKDTGELFF
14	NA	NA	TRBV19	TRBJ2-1	TGTGCCAGTAGTCCCTCGCGACAAAACAATGAGCAGTTCTTC	CASSPSRQNNEQFF
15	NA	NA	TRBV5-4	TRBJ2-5	TGTGCCAGCAGCCGAAATTCGGAGCCCCAAGAGACCCAGTACTTC	CASSRNSEPQETQYF
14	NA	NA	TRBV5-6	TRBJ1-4	TGTGCCAGCAGCTTACGACAGCTTAATGAAAAACTGTTTTTT	CASSLRQLNEKLFF
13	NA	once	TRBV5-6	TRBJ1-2	TGTGCCAGCAGCTCAAGGGGCCTCTATGGCTACACCTTC	CASSSRGLYGYTF
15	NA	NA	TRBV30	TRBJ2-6	TGTGCCTGGAGTGTAGCCCGCTCTGGGGCCAACGTCCTGACTTTC	CAWSVARSGANVLTF
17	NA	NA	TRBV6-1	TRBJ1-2	TGTGCCAGCAGTGAAGAGGGCCTAGACAGGTTCGTCAGGGGCTACACCTTC	CASSEEGLDRFVRGYTF
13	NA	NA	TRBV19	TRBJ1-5	TGTGCCAGTAGTCCCCTCCCTATTCAGCCCCAGCATTTT	CASSPLPIQPQHF